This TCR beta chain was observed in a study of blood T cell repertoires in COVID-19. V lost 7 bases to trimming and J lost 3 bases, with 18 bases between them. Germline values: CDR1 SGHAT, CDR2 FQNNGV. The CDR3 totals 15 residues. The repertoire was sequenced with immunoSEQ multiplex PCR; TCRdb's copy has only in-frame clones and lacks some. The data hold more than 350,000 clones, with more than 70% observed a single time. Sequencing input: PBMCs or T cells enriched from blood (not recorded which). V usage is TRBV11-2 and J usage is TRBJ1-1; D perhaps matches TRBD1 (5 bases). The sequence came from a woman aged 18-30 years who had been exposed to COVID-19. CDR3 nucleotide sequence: TGTGCCAGCAACAACGCGGGGGGGATCGACACTGAAGCTTTCTTT. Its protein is CASNNAGGIDTEAFF.